Shown below are 17 T cell receptor beta chains from a single sample sequenced in a study of cytomegalovirus exposure and HLA in healthy donors. The PCR used 60 Vbeta and 13 Jbeta primers. Generated by immunoSEQ multiplex PCR, the TCRdb table keeps only in-frame clones and is missing some. The repertoire holds over 110,000 clones, with about four fifths as singletons. The sample comprised PBMCs. All receptors derive from a woman in her forties in good health and CMV-seropositive.

The rearrangement uses TRBV6-6 and TRBJ2-3; D unclear. Trimming pared 4 bases from V and 4 bases from J, leaving 6 bases between. This CDR3 has 12 amino acids. Germline-derived CDR1 and CDR2 are MNHNY and SVGAGI (reference sequence). The DNA of the CDR3 is TGTGCCAGCAGTTGGCTGGCAGATACGCAGTATTTT. The encoded protein is CASSWLADTQYF.

The genes are TRBV7-2 and TRBJ2-3; TRBD1 is a possible D gene (5 bases). In germline, CDR1 is SGHTA, CDR2 FQGNSA. CDR3 length: 15 residues. Trimming took off 0 bases at V and 2 bases at J, with 9 bases between the two ends. The CDR3 DNA is TGTGCCAGCAGCTTAGCGCTCAGGGTCACAGATACGCAGTATTTT. Amino acid sequence: CASSLALRVTDTQYF.

In DNA form, the CDR3 reads TGTGCCAGCAGCTCCCGGACTGGCTACCAAGAGACCCAGTACTTC. Translated, it gives CASSSRTGYQETQYF. The rearrangement links TRBV5-5 to TRBJ2-5; D is possibly TRBD2 (5 bases). This CDR3 is built from 15 residues. The ends were cut back, 3 bases at V and 0 bases at J, with 12 bases in the middle. Germline loops: CDR1 SGHKS, CDR2 YYEKEE (reference sequence).

V is TRBV6-1 and J is TRBJ1-5; D possibly corresponds to TRBD1 (5 bases). Germline values: CDR1 MNHNS, CDR2 SASEGT. This CDR3 is built from 13 residues. V shed 1 base and J shed 6 bases, with 7 bases lying between them. The CDR3 loop reads CASSEDGGQPQHF. For the CDR3, the DNA is TGTGCCAGCAGTGAAGACGGGGGTCAGCCCCAGCATTTT.

The genes are TRBV5-6 and TRBJ1-1; D is possibly TRBD1 (5 bases). Deletions cut 3 bases from V and 0 bases from J, with 9 bases between. The CDR3 totals 14 residues. Looked up from germline, CDR1 is SGHDT and CDR2 is YYEEEE. The CDR3 sequence is CASSWGLMNTEAFF. CDR3 DNA sequence: TGTGCCAGCAGCTGGGGACTTATGAACACTGAAGCTTTCTTT.

The J gene is TRBJ1-1, the V gene TRBV20-1, with D hard to call. This CDR3 comprises 11 residues. V was cut by 6 bases and J by 1 base, with 6 bases left in between. CDR1 and CDR2 (germline): DFQATT, SNEGSKA (reference sequence). For the CDR3, the DNA is TGCAGTGCCCCGAGGAACACTGAAGCTTTCTTT. Encoded protein: CSAPRNTEAFF.

The gene calls are TRBV4-1 and TRBJ2-2; D uncertain. The CDR3 contains 13 residues. Trimming removed 6 bases from V and 6 bases from J, with 11 bases in between. The germline V gene has CDR1 MGHRA and CDR2 YSYEKL. CDR3 DNA: TGCGCCAGCAGTTACACAGCAGCCGGGGAGCTGTTTTTT. Protein: CASSYTAAGELFF.

This clone has a handful of counts. This chain connects TRBV7-2 to TRBJ2-7, with TRBD1 identical over 7 bases. Germline trimming cut 6 bases from V and 7 bases from J; bases unmatched to any gene: 9. The CDR3 length is 13 residues. Germline CDR1 and CDR2: SGHTA and FQGNSA. The CDR3 DNA is TGTGCCAGCAGTAGGGACAGCTTCCTTGAGCAGTACTTC. Its translation: CASSRDSFLEQYF. Full variable domain (missing parts from reference TRBV7-2 and TRBJ2-7): GAGVSQSPSNKVTEKGKDVELRCDPISGHTALYWYRQSLGQGLEFLIYFQGNSAPDKSGLPSDRFSAERTGGSVSTLTIQRTQQEDSAVYLCASSRDSFLEQYFGPGTRLTVT.

The chain carries TRBV7-3 and TRBJ2-1, with TRBD1 matching 9 bases. The CDR3 has 15 residues. Germline CDR1 and CDR2: SGHTA and FQGTGA. Unmatched junction bases numbered 3, after V lost 2 bases and J lost 4 bases. The CDR3 bases are TGTGCCAGCAGCTTAGCAGGACAGGGGTACAATGAGCAGTTCTTC. This codes for CASSLAGQGYNEQFF.

The chain carries TRBV7-8 and TRBJ2-5, with D possibly matching TRBD1 (5 bases). The CDR3 consists of 12 residues. CDR1 and CDR2 (germline): SGHVS, FQNEAQ. V lost 5 bases to trimming and J lost 5 bases, with 9 bases between them. CDR3 loop: CASSVPGETQYF. The CDR3 DNA reads as TGTGCCAGCAGCGTCCCAGGGGAGACCCAGTACTTC.

The chain links TRBV28 to TRBJ1-1; possible D gene TRBD1, 5 bases. CDR3 length equals 16 residues. V was shortened by 2 bases and J by 1 base, with 14 bases between the two germline ends. Looked up from germline, CDR1 is MDHEN and CDR2 is SYDVKM. The DNA of the CDR3 is TGTGCCAGCAGTTTAAGGACTAGGACAACGAACACTGAAGCTTTCTTT. Translation gives CASSLRTRTTNTEAFF.

The rearrangement uses TRBV10-2 and TRBJ2-7; 8 bases align to TRBD1. CDR3 length: 15 residues. V shed 5 bases and J 3 bases; nucleotides not matched to a gene: 9. Germline V gene data show CDR1 as WSHSY and CDR2 as SAAADI. CDR3 sequence: CASSRQGLDNYEQYF. Here the CDR3 DNA reads TGCGCCAGCAGTCGACAGGGGCTTGACAACTACGAGCAGTACTTC.

J is TRBJ1-2 and V is TRBV5-1; perhaps TRBD1 as D (6 bases). V lost 1 base and J lost 3, with 7 bases in between. The CDR3 has 13 amino acids. Germline V CDR1 and CDR2: SGHRS, YFSETQ. The CDR3 here is CASSLRQDYGYTF. CDR3 DNA: TGCGCCAGCAGCTTGAGACAGGACTATGGCTACACCTTC.

This clone showed up just once. J is TRBJ1-2 and V is TRBV4-1; D is possibly TRBD1 (5 bases). The ends were cut back, 1 base at V and 3 bases at J, with 12 bases in the middle. The CDR3 has 15 amino acids. CDR1 MGHRA and CDR2 YSYEKL come from the germline V gene. The CDR3 spells CASSQADTIDYGYTF. The CDR3 nucleotides are TGCGCCAGCAGCCAAGCGGACACGATTGACTATGGCTACACCTTC.

This clone came up a few times. CDR3 DNA: TGTGCCAGCAGCTCAATTACTCAGGGGGCGGGCAATCAGCCCCAGCATTTT. The encoded protein is CASSSITQGAGNQPQHF. The chain joins TRBV7-8 to TRBJ1-5, with 8 bases matching TRBD1. This CDR3 comprises 17 residues. The germline gives CDR1 SGHVS, CDR2 FQNEAQ. V was clipped by 4 bases and J by 2 bases; unmatched bases: 10.

V and J are TRBV29-1 and TRBJ1-3, with 8 bases fitting TRBD1. The germline V gene encodes CDR1 SQVTM and CDR2 ANQGSEA. The CDR3 extends over 14 amino acids. Trimming cost V 7 bases and J 0 bases; bases outside gene matches: 5. The DNA for the CDR3 is TGCAGCGGGTGGACAGGGAGCTCTGGAAACACCATATATTTT. Protein: CSGWTGSSGNTIYF.

The V gene is TRBV9, the J gene TRBJ2-1, with D possibly being TRBD2 (5 bases). This CDR3 is 15 amino acids long. Trimming shortened V by 1 base and J by 0 bases, and 8 bases separated the two germline ends. From germline, CDR1 is SGDLS and CDR2 YYNGEE. CDR3 in DNA: TGTGCCAGCAGCGTAAGCGGCAGCTCCTACAATGAGCAGTTCTTC. Translation gives CASSVSGSSYNEQFF. The full variable domain, with the rest looked up from reference TRBV9 and TRBJ2-1, is DSGVTQTPKHLITATGQRVTLRCSPRSGDLSVYWYQQSLDQGLQFLIQYYNGEERAKGNILERFSAQQFPDLHSELNLSSLELGDSALYFCASSVSGSSYNEQFFGPGTRLTVL.